The rows below give T cell receptor beta chains drawn from one sample of a study of blood T cell repertoires in COVID-19. Clones were sequenced by immunoSEQ multiplex PCR, and TCRdb holds only the in-frame ones, with some missing. The sample consists of about 140,000 clones, around 84% of them appearing once. Material: peripheral blood. The receptors shown here come from a woman aged 55-70 years with acute or convalescent COVID-19. CDR3s leave out the opening cysteine and the closing phenylalanine or tryptophan. The order of the fields is J gene, V gene, D gene, CDR3 protein. D genes are given only for firm matches.

>TRBJ2-1|TRBV5-5|TRBD1
ASSFGQGAFNEQF
>TRBJ2-7|TRBV3-1/TRBV3-2|TRBD2
ASSQAPPGGEQY
>TRBJ2-5|TRBV4-1|NA
ASSQGVQGGETQY
>TRBJ1-6|TRBV6-5|NA
ASTNSPNSPLH
>TRBJ2-7|TRBV9|TRBD2
ASSVAGGGYEQY
>TRBJ1-2|TRBV28|TRBD1
ASSKPPRQGWADGYT
>TRBJ2-3|TRBV15|TRBD2
ATSRGKRGLTDTQY
>TRBJ2-3|TRBV3-1/TRBV3-2|TRBD2
ASSEYGAVGGGKDTQY
>TRBJ2-7|TRBV6-5|TRBD2
ASSYSTGGFYEQY
>TRBJ1-5|TRBV6-6|TRBD1
ASSRQGGQPQH
>TRBJ1-2|TRBV6-2/TRBV6-3|NA
ASSYGARNYGYT
>TRBJ1-2|TRBV30|TRBD1
AWSKDRGLYGYT
>TRBJ2-6|TRBV21-1|NA
ASSTRVAGANVLT
>TRBJ2-4|TRBV6-5|NA
ASSYPSRQGKNIQY
>TRBJ1-4|TRBV9|TRBD1
ASSARPTGDGKLF
>TRBJ1-2|TRBV29-1|TRBD1
SVLSDRVSGYT
>TRBJ1-2|TRBV6-5|NA
ASMYSTYGYT
>TRBJ1-1|TRBV7-2|NA
ASSLSGVNTEAF
>TRBJ1-4|TRBV13|TRBD1
ASSVRQGEYREKLF
>TRBJ1-5|TRBV18|TRBD1
ASSPQGANQPQH
>TRBJ2-3|TRBV6-2/TRBV6-3|TRBD2
ASTPAGETQY
>TRBJ1-6|TRBV6-1|TRBD1
ASSDTGAISNSPLH
>TRBJ2-2|TRBV9|TRBD2
ASSVKGLAGTGELF
>TRBJ2-7|TRBV4-1|TRBD2
ASSQGLGTYEQY
>TRBJ2-6|TRBV19|NA
ASIGWTEGRSGANVLT
>TRBJ1-3|TRBV20-1|NA
SASNLRGLSGNTIY
>TRBJ1-5|TRBV7-8|NA
ASSLVGASNQPQH